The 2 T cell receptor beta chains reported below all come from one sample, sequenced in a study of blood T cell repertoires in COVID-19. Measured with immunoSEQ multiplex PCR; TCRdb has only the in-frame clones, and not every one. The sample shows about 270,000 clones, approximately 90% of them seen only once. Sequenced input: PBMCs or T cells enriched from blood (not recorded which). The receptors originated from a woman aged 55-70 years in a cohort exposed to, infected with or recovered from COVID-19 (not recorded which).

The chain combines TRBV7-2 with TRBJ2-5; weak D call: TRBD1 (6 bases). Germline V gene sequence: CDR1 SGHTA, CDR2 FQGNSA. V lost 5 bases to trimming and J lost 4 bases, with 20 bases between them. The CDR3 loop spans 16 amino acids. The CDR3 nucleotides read TGTGCCAGCAGCATCCGGGACAAAACCTGGGGAGAGACCCAGTACTTC. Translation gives CASSIRDKTWGETQYF.

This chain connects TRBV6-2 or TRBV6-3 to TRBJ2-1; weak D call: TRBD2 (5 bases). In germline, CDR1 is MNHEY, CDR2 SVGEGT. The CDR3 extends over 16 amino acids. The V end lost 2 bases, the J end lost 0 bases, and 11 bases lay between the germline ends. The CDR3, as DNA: TGTGCCAGCAGTTACGAGCAAGGGAGCTCCTACAATGAGCAGTTCTTC. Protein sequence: CASSYEQGSSYNEQFF.